This is a list of T cell receptor beta chains from one sample in a study of T cell changes during pregnancy in multiple sclerosis. The method was immunoSEQ multiplex PCR; TCRdb's version includes in-frame clones alone and lacks a portion of them. The top ten hold 4.5% of the sample, which has 34,000 or so clones, about nine tenths seen once. The sample consisted of CD8+ T cells from peripheral blood mononuclear cells, taken after pregnancy. Every receptor here comes from a female donor with multiple sclerosis, enrolled in a pregnancy study. CDR3s include the opening cysteine and the closing phenylalanine or tryptophan. A D gene is named only where the DNA matches it firmly. Rows may omit the clone size; those that give it use once, few, many or a size class.

d_gene,v_gene,j_gene,abundance,CDR3nt,CDR3aa
.,TRBV20-1,TRBJ1-1,few,TGCAGTGCGAGAGCAGGCACTGAAGCTTTCTTT,CSARAGTEAFF
.,TRBV7-9,TRBJ1-1,.,TGTGCCAGCAGCTTAAGGGCAGGGGTAGGGACTGAAGCTTTCTTT,CASSLRAGVGTEAFF
.,TRBV19,TRBJ2-7,once,TGTGCCAGTTCATTGGGGAGGAGCTCCTACGAGCAGTACTTC,CASSLGRSSYEQYF
TRBD1,TRBV7-2,TRBJ2-7,.,TGTGCCAGCAGCCAAGGGACAGCTACTCCTCCCTACGAGCAGTACTTC,CASSQGTATPPYEQYF
TRBD2,TRBV6-4,TRBJ2-6,few,TGTGCCAGCAGTGTAGATAGCGGGGCTGGGGCCAACGTCCTGACTTTC,CASSVDSGAGANVLTF
TRBD2,TRBV4-2,TRBJ2-5,.,TGTGCCAGCAGCCAAGAGGGTAGCGGGGGGGCCGTCGAGACCCAGTACTTC,CASSQEGSGGAVETQYF
.,TRBV10-3,TRBJ2-7,.,TGTGCCATCAGCCGCGAAGCTCAACAGGGCCCCTACGAGCAGTACTTC,CAISREAQQGPYEQYF
.,TRBV20-1,TRBJ2-1,.,TGCAGTGCTATGATGAGTAATGAGCAGTTCTTC,CSAMMSNEQFF
.,TRBV7-2,TRBJ1-6,.,TGTGCCAGCAGCTTAGACCCGAGCTCCTATAATTCACCCCTCCACTTT,CASSLDPSSYNSPLHF
.,TRBV9,TRBJ2-1,.,TGTGCCAGCAGCCCCCATCACGACTCGATAAGCTCCTACAATGAGCAGTTCTTC,CASSPHHDSISSYNEQFF
.,TRBV5-5,TRBJ1-4,once,TGTGCCAGCAGCTTAGGAGGGTTTGGTGAAAAACTGTTTTTT,CASSLGGFGEKLFF
TRBD2,TRBV7-6,TRBJ2-3,.,TGTGCCAGCAGCCCTAGACGGGGGGACACAGATACGCAGTATTTT,CASSPRRGDTDTQYF
TRBD2,TRBV9,TRBJ2-3,.,TGTGCCAGCAGCGTAGAAGATAGCGGGGAGGATACGCAGTATTTT,CASSVEDSGEDTQYF
TRBD2,TRBV9,TRBJ2-1,.,TGTGCCAGCAGCGTAGAAAGCGGGGGGGCCTACAATGAGCAGTTCTTC,CASSVESGGAYNEQFF